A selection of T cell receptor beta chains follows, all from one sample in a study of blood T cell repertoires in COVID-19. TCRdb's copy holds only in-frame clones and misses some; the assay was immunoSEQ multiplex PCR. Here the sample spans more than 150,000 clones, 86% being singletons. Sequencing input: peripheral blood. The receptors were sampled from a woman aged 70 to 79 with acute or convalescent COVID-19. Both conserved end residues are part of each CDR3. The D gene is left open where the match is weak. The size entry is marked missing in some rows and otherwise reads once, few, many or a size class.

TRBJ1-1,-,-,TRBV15,CATSRVRMRTEAFF,TGTGCCACCAGCAGAGTTCGGATGCGGACTGAAGCTTTCTTT
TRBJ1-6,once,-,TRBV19,CASSMSGGGGNSPLHF,TGTGCCAGTAGTATGTCGGGAGGCGGCGGGAATTCACCCCTCCACTTT
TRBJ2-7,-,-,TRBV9,CASSVDSGSSYEQYF,TGTGCCAGCAGCGTGGACAGTGGGTCCTCCTACGAGCAGTACTTC
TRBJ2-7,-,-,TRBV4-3,CASSQDPGSYEQYF,TGCGCCAGCAGCCAAGACCCAGGGTCCTACGAGCAGTACTTC
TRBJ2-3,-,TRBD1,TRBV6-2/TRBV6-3,CASSSETGGTDTQYF,TGTGCCAGCAGTTCAGAGACAGGGGGAACAGATACGCAGTATTTT
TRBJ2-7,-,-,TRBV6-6,CASRQSSYEQYF,TGTGCCAGCAGACAGAGTTCCTACGAGCAGTACTTC
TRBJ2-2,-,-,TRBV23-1,CASSQSRGQKTTGELFF,TGCGCCAGCAGTCAATCCAGAGGACAGAAAACCACCGGGGAGCTGTTTTTT
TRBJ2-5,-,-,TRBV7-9,CASSIRKTGLETQYF,TGTGCCAGCAGCATAAGAAAAACAGGGCTGGAGACCCAGTACTTC
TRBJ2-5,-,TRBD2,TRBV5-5,CASSLALAGGQETQYF,TGTGCCAGCAGCTTGGCACTAGCGGGAGGACAAGAGACCCAGTACTTC
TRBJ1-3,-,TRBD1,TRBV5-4,CASSTPTGGLGNTIYF,TGTGCCAGCAGCACTCCGACAGGGGGCCTCGGAAACACCATATATTTT
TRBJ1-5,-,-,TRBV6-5,CASSYGQTSNQPQHF,TGTGCCAGCAGTTATGGACAGACAAGCAATCAGCCCCAGCATTTT
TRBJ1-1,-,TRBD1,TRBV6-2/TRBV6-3,CASSSTGPNTEAFF,TGTGCCAGCAGTTCGACAGGGCCGAACACTGAAGCTTTCTTT
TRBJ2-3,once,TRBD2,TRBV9,CASTTSGAVTDTQYF,TGTGCCAGCACGACTAGCGGGGCGGTCACAGATACGCAGTATTTT
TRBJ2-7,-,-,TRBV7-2,CASSLATDYEQYF,TGTGCCAGCAGCTTAGCAACAGACTACGAGCAGTACTTC
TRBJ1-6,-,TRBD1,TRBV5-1,CASSLDPPGTGNSPLHF,TGCGCCAGCAGCTTGGACCCCCCAGGGACAGGGAACTCACCCCTCCACTTT
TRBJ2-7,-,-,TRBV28,CASSFSYEQYF,TGTGCCAGCAGTTTTAGCTACGAGCAGTACTTC
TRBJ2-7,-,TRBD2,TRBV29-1,CSAAGESYEQYF,TGCAGCGCCGCGGGGGAATCCTACGAGCAGTACTTC
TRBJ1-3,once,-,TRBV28,CASSGGIGNTIYF,TGTGCCAGCAGTGGGGGGATTGGAAACACCATATATTTT
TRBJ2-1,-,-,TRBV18,CASSPPLGGYNEQFF,TGTGCCAGCTCACCTCCACTAGGGGGCTACAATGAGCAGTTCTTC
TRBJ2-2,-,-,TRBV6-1,CASSERRNTGELFF,TGTGCCAGCAGTGAAAGGAGGAACACCGGGGAGCTGTTTTTT
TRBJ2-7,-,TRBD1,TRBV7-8,CASSTSGTGTYEQYF,TGTGCCAGCAGCACCTCCGGGACAGGTACTTACGAGCAGTACTTC
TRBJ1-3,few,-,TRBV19,CASSIISGNTIYF,TGTGCCAGTAGTATTATAAGCGGAAACACCATATATTTT
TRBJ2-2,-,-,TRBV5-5,CASSLFPVPNTGELFF,TGTGCCAGCAGCTTGTTTCCAGTCCCGAACACCGGGGAGCTGTTTTTT
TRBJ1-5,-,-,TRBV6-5,CASSYTSNQPQHF,TGTGCCAGCTCGTACACTAGCAATCAGCCCCAGCATTTT
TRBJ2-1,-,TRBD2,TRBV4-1,CASSQGAYGLAGPLNEQFF,TGCGCCAGCAGCCAAGGGGCATATGGACTAGCGGGACCCCTCAATGAGCAGTTCTTC
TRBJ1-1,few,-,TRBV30,CAGHRNTEAFF,TGTGCCGGACACCGGAACACTGAAGCTTTCTTT
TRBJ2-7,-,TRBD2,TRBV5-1,CASSWGRGGPDEQYF,TGCGCCAGCAGCTGGGGGCGCGGGGGGCCCGACGAGCAGTACTTC
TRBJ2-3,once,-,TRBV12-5,CASGLREIGADTQYF,TGTGCTAGTGGTTTGCGGGAGATCGGGGCAGATACGCAGTATTTT
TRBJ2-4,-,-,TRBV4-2,CASSQEVERNIQYF,TGTGCCAGCAGCCAAGAAGTAGAACGAAACATTCAGTACTTC
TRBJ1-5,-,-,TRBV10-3,CAISESFGQGSQPQHF,TGTGCCATCAGTGAGTCGTTTGGGCAGGGCAGTCAGCCCCAGCATTTT
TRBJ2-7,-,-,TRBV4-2,CASSQDYGSYEQYF,TGTGCCAGCAGCCAAGATTACGGGTCCTACGAGCAGTACTTC
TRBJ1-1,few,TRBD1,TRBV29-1,CSVTGTGRNTEAFF,TGCAGCGTGACCGGGACAGGGAGGAACACTGAAGCTTTCTTT
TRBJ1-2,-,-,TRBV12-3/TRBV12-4,CASSLDFSAGYTF,TGTGCCAGCAGTTTGGACTTCTCTGCTGGCTACACCTTC
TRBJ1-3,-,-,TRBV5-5,CASSGGFSGNTIYF,TGTGCCAGCAGCGGAGGTTTTTCTGGAAACACCATATATTTT
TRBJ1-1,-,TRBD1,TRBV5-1,CASSPRDRGTTTEAFF,TGCGCCAGCAGCCCCCGGGACAGGGGAACGACCACTGAAGCTTTCTTT
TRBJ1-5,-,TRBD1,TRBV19,CASTSPRTGGRSNQPQHF,TGTGCCAGTACCTCGCCTCGGACAGGGGGCAGGAGCAATCAGCCCCAGCATTTT
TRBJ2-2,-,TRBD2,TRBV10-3,CAISGLAGGPGDGELFF,TGTGCCATCAGTGGCCTAGCGGGAGGGCCTGGCGACGGGGAGCTGTTTTTT
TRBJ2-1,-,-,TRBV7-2,CASSAQGTPPQFF,TGTGCCAGCAGCGCTCAAGGGACTCCGCCCCAGTTCTTC
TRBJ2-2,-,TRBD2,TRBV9,CASSVGWIAGARDTGELFF,TGTGCCAGCAGCGTAGGGTGGATAGCGGGAGCGCGAGACACCGGGGAGCTGTTTTTT
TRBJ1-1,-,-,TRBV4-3,CASSQTMNTEAFF,TGCGCCAGCAGCCAAACAATGAACACTGAAGCTTTCTTT
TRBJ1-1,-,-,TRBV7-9,CASSLAPQSSEAFF,TGTGCCAGCAGCTTAGCGCCCCAAAGCTCTGAAGCTTTCTTT
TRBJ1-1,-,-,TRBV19,CASKGDTLNTEAFF,TGTGCCAGTAAAGGGGACACCCTGAACACTGAAGCTTTCTTT
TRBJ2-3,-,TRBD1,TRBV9,CASSALTGATDTQYF,TGTGCCAGCAGCGCCCTGACAGGGGCGACAGATACGCAGTATTTT
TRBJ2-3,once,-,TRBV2,CASTPASSGDTQYF,TGTGCCAGCACCCCGGCTTCGTCGGGGGATACGCAGTATTTT
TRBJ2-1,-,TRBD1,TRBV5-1,CASSLEDRVAEQFF,TGCGCCAGCAGCCTAGAGGACAGGGTGGCTGAGCAGTTCTTC
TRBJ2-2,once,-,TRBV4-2,CASSQDALVTGELFF,TGTGCCAGCAGCCAAGACGCTTTAGTAACCGGGGAGCTGTTTTTT
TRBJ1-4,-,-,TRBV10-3,CATAPGSGTNEKLFF,TGTGCCACAGCTCCCGGGTCGGGAACTAATGAAAAACTGTTTTTT
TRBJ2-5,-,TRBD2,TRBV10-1,CASRAGEETQYF,TGCGCCAGCAGGGCGGGAGAGGAGACCCAGTACTTC
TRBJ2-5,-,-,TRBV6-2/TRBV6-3,CASSSGRQPQETQYF,TGTGCCAGCAGTTCCGGGCGACAGCCCCAAGAGACCCAGTACTTC
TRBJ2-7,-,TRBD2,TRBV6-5,CASSYQAGGPSYEQYF,TGTGCCAGCAGTTACCAGGCGGGAGGGCCGTCCTACGAGCAGTACTTC
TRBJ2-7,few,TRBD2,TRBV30,CAWSVLSGRLEQYF,TGTGCCTGGAGTGTACTTAGCGGGAGACTGGAGCAGTACTTC
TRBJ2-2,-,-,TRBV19,CASTDRLDTGELFF,TGTGCCAGTACTGATAGACTAGACACCGGGGAGCTGTTTTTT
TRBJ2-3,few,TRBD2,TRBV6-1,CASSEGGSSDTQYF,TGTGCCAGCAGTGAAGGCGGGAGCTCCGATACGCAGTATTTT